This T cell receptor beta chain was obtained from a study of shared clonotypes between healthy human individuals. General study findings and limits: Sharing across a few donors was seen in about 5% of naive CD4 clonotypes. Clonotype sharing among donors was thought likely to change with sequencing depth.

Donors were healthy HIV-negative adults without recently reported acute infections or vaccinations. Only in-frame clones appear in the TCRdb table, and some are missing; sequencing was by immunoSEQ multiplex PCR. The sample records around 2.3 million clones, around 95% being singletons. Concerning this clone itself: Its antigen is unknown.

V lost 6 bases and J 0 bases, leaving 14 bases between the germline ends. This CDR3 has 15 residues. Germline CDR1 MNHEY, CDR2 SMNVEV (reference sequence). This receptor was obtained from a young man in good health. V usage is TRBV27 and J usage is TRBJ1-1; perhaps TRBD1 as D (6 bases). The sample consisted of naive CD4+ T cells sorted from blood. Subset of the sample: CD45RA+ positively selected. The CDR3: CASRERQAMNTEAFF. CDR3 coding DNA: TGTGCCAGCAGGGAAAGACAGGCCATGAACACTGAAGCTTTCTTT.